These 27 T cell receptor beta chains were sequenced from one sample in a study of cytomegalovirus exposure and HLA in healthy donors. This table comes from immunoSEQ multiplex PCR, and its TCRdb copy is limited to in-frame clones, with some not included. The profile covers 150,000 to 200,000 clones, with nearly 90% appearing a single time and over 4% taken by the ten largest. Sequenced input: PBMCs. These TCRs come from a man aged 18 to 29 in good health and CMV-seropositive.

V and J are TRBV18 and TRBJ2-2, with no clear D. This CDR3 is built from 12 residues. CDR1 and CDR2 from the germline V gene are KGHSH and LQKENI. V lost 3 bases and J 8 bases, leaving 7 bases between the germline ends. CDR3 sequence: CASSPRKGELFF. CDR3 DNA: TGTGCCAGCTCACCGAGAAAGGGGGAGCTGTTTTTT.

This chain joins TRBV5-1 and TRBJ2-7, with TRBD1 matching over 8 bases. The CDR3 extends over 15 amino acids. Per the germline V gene, CDR1 is SGHRS and CDR2 is YFSETQ. Trimming took 2 bases from V and 4 from J; bases not matched to a gene: 8. The CDR3 sequence: CASSFSWTGRYEQYF. The CDR3 nucleotides are TGCGCCAGCAGCTTCTCCTGGACAGGGCGATACGAGCAGTACTTC.

This chain links TRBV27 with TRBJ1-5, with D possibly matching TRBD1 (5 bases). Trimming shortened V by 5 bases and J by 5 bases, and 10 bases separated the two germline ends. Germline CDR1 MNHEY, CDR2 SMNVEV (reference sequence). This CDR3 region has 13 residues. The CDR3 nucleotides are TGTGCCAGCAGTCCCCGGACATATCAGCCCCAGCATTTT. It translates to CASSPRTYQPQHF.

This clone was counted a few times. The rearrangement uses TRBV18 and TRBJ2-7; perhaps TRBD1 as D (6 bases). V dropped 3 bases and J dropped 7 bases, with 13 bases sitting between them. The germline CDR1 and CDR2 sequences are KGHSH and LQKENI. The CDR3 is made up of 13 amino acids. The DNA for the CDR3 is TGTGCCAGCTCACCCAACAGGGAGAGGGAGCAGTACTTC. Translating it yields CASSPNREREQYF.

This chain uses TRBV18 with TRBJ2-7; D perhaps matches TRBD2 (5 bases). The CDR3 loop spans 16 amino acids. Germline CDR1 is KGHSH and CDR2 is LQKENI. Trimming removed 0 bases from V and 4 bases from J, with 16 bases in between. This CDR3 reads CASSPPVVERGYEQYF. The CDR3 nucleotides read TGTGCCAGCTCACCACCGGTAGTAGAAAGAGGGTACGAGCAGTACTTC.

This clone has only a few counts. The chain couples TRBV19 to TRBJ2-3; 12 nucleotides align to TRBD2. The J segment lost 8 bases and the V segment lost 3 bases, leaving 9 bases of the junction unmatched. CDR1 is LNHDA and CDR2 is SQIVND in the germline V gene (reference sequence). The CDR3 sequence is 16 residues long. The CDR3 bases are TGTGCCAGTAGTATGGAACTAGCGGGAGGTCTAGGTACGCAGTATTTT. Protein sequence: CASSMELAGGLGTQYF.

This clone is a singleton in its sample. The chain joins TRBV7-6 to TRBJ2-3; TRBD2 agrees at 9 bases. Germline V gene lookup returns CDR1 SGHVS and CDR2 FNYEAQ. Germline trimming cut 3 bases from V and 3 bases from J; bases unmatched to any gene: 4. The CDR3 consists of 15 residues. The CDR3 reads CASSFGGRATDTQYF. The CDR3 nucleotides read TGTGCCAGCAGCTTCGGCGGGAGGGCAACAGATACGCAGTATTTT.

The genes are TRBV7-9 and TRBJ1-5; 7 bases align to TRBD1. The CDR3 has 15 amino acids. Germline values: CDR1 SEHNR, CDR2 FQNEAQ (reference sequence). The trim removed 5 bases at V and 3 bases at J, leaving 7 bases unmatched. CDR3 bases: TGTGCCAGCAGCCCGGGACAGCTTTCCAATCAGCCCCAGCATTTT. It specifies CASSPGQLSNQPQHF.

The rearrangement links TRBV15 to TRBJ2-3; tentatively, D is TRBD2 (6 bases). The CDR3 sequence is 16 residues long. CDR1 and CDR2 from the germline V gene are LNHNV and YYDKDF (reference sequence). The V end was cut by 0 bases, the J end by 5 bases, with 15 bases between. The CDR3 spells CATSRDFGSGKDTQYF. Here the CDR3 DNA reads TGTGCCACCAGCAGAGATTTCGGGAGTGGCAAAGATACGCAGTATTTT.

This chain uses TRBV7-8 with TRBJ2-7; 13 nucleotides line up with TRBD2. The CDR3 is 21 residues long. Looked up from germline, CDR1 is SGHVS and CDR2 is FQNEAQ. The junction had 20 bases not matched to a gene; V was cut back by 0 bases and J by 6 bases. CDR3 DNA sequence: TGTGCCAGCAGCTTAGCCCAACTACTAGCGGGAGGGCGGTCTTTAAGTACCGAGCAGTACTTC. This gives the protein CASSLAQLLAGGRSLSTEQYF.

The rearrangement joins TRBV27 to TRBJ2-2; 13 bases are shared with TRBD2. This CDR3 is built from 18 residues. The germline V gene encodes CDR1 MNHEY and CDR2 SMNVEV (reference sequence). Germline trimming cut 3 bases from V and 1 base from J; bases unmatched to any gene: 5. CDR3 residues: CASSFRTSGRLNTGELFF. CDR3 DNA sequence: TGTGCCAGCAGTTTCCGGACTAGCGGGAGACTGAACACCGGGGAGCTGTTTTTT.

The chain uses TRBV5-1 and TRBJ2-2, with TRBD1 matching over 9 bases. The germline V gene encodes CDR1 SGHRS and CDR2 YFSETQ. V gave up 3 bases and J gave up 4 bases; unmatched junction bases: 16. CDR3 length equals 19 residues. The CDR3 DNA reads TGCGCCAGCAGCTACACCCGGGACAGGGAAGTCGCTCGCACCGGGGAGCTGTTTTTT. Translated: CASSYTRDREVARTGELFF.

The chain uses TRBV29-1 and TRBJ2-7, with TRBD1 as a possible D gene (6 bases). In germline, CDR1 is SQVTM, CDR2 ANQGSEA. V dropped 4 bases and J dropped 2 bases, with 15 bases sitting between them. The CDR3 covers 14 residues. CDR3: CSVGQGLYPYEQYF. In nucleotides, the CDR3 is TGCAGCGTTGGCCAGGGGCTCTACCCCTACGAGCAGTACTTC.

The gene calls are TRBV7-9 and TRBJ2-2; 8 bases match TRBD1. Germline V gene sequence: CDR1 SEHNR, CDR2 FQNEAQ (reference sequence). The CDR3 length is 17 residues. The trim removed 1 base at V and 3 bases at J, leaving 7 bases unmatched. The CDR3 loop is CASSLGKTGVYTGELFF. The CDR3 nucleotides read TGTGCCAGCAGCTTAGGGAAGACAGGGGTGTACACCGGGGAGCTGTTTTTT. The whole variable domain, remainder taken from reference TRBV7-9 and TRBJ2-2, is DTGVSQNPRHKITKRGQNVTFRCDPISEHNRLYWYRQTLGQGPEFLTYFQNEAQLEKSRLLSDRFSAERPKGSFSTLEIQRTEQGDSAMYLCASSLGKTGVYTGELFFGEGSRLTVL.

V usage is TRBV6-6 and J usage is TRBJ2-7; 10 bases are a match to TRBD2. CDR3 length equals 15 residues. Trimming took 6 bases from V and 0 from J; bases not matched to a gene: 5. Germline CDR1 is MNHNY and CDR2 is SVGAGI (reference sequence). In DNA form, the CDR3 reads TGTGCCAGCAGGTCCGGGACTAGCGCCTCCTACGAGCAGTACTTC. This encodes CASRSGTSASYEQYF.

This clone was found once. The V gene is TRBV6-1, the J gene TRBJ2-7, with 10 bases identical to TRBD2. CDR1 MNHNS and CDR2 SASEGT come from the germline V gene. This CDR3 is 15 amino acids long. The ends lost 0 bases at V and 5 bases at J; junction bases unmatched: 4. The CDR3 loop reads CASSEAASGSDEQYF. The DNA for the CDR3 is TGTGCCAGCAGTGAAGCGGCTAGCGGGAGTGACGAGCAGTACTTC.

V and J are TRBV28 and TRBJ2-2; D unclear. Germline CDR1 is MDHEN and CDR2 is SYDVKM. This CDR3 region has 13 residues. Between the trimmed V and J ends, which lost 1 base and 9 bases, there was a span of 9 bases. CDR3 DNA: TGTGCCAGCAGTTTATTACCACACCGGGAGCTGTTTTTT. Translated, it gives CASSLLPHRELFF.

This rearrangement joins TRBV4-2 to TRBJ2-7; no reliable D call. The CDR3 sequence is 13 residues long. The V and J ends lost 0 bases and 5 bases respectively, with 8 bases between them. Germline CDR1 reads LGHNA; CDR2 reads YNFKEQ. CDR3 loop: CASSQDFADEQYF. As DNA, the CDR3 is TGTGCCAGCAGCCAAGATTTCGCGGACGAGCAGTACTTC.

The V and J genes are TRBV6-5 and TRBJ1-2, with a weak D call TRBD1 (6 bases). The CDR3 covers 15 residues. Trimming removed 2 bases at V and 4 bases at J, with 14 bases between. Germline CDR1 and CDR2: MNHEY and SVGAGI. Here the CDR3 reads CASSYRGTGLYGYTF. In DNA form, the CDR3 reads TGTGCCAGCAGTTACCGAGGAACAGGGCTCTATGGCTACACCTTC.

The V call is TRBV6-5, the J call TRBJ1-1; D is unresolved. The CDR3 contains 14 residues. The germline V gene encodes CDR1 MNHEY and CDR2 SVGAGI. Trimming cost V 8 bases and J 4 bases, with 17 bases left between them. In nucleotides, the CDR3 is TGTGCCAGCCAGGTCCAGGAAATGGGCACTGAAGCTTTCTTT. Amino acid sequence: CASQVQEMGTEAFF.

The chain has TRBV30 and TRBJ2-5, with 8 bases aligning to TRBD2. Germline V gives CDR1 GTSNPN, CDR2 SVGIG (reference sequence). This CDR3 comprises 18 residues. V dropped 3 bases and J dropped 4; count of bases not matched to a gene: 19. The CDR3 DNA is TGTGCCTGGAGAAAAAACCAAGCGGGAGACGGGAGGAGAGAGACCCAGTACTTC. It codes for CAWRKNQAGDGRRETQYF.

The chain employs TRBV25-1 and TRBJ1-4, with D perhaps TRBD1 (6 bases). The CDR3 length is 12 residues. V was pared by 7 bases and J by 8 bases, with 11 bases between. The germline V gene has CDR1 MGHDK and CDR2 SYGVNS. CDR3 nucleotides: TGTGCCAGCAATCAGGGGCGGGAAAAACTGTTTTTT. Its translation is CASNQGREKLFF.

The rearrangement uses TRBV2 and TRBJ2-5, with D possibly being TRBD1 (5 bases). The CDR3 is 14 amino acids. In germline, CDR1 is SNHLY, CDR2 FYNNEI. Trimming stripped 2 bases from V and 2 bases from J, with 9 bases between. The CDR3 spells CASSELQVQETQYF. The CDR3 bases are TGTGCCAGCAGTGAACTACAGGTTCAAGAGACCCAGTACTTC. Full variable domain (remainder filled in from reference TRBV2 and TRBJ2-5): EPEVTQTPSHQVTQMGQEVILRCVPISNHLYFYWYRQILGQKVEFLVSFYNNEISEKSEIFDDQFSVERPDGSNFTLKIRSTKLEDSAMYFCASSELQVQETQYFGPGTRLLVL.

This chain joins TRBV19 and TRBJ1-1; TRBD1 matches at 7 bases. CDR1 and CDR2 (germline): LNHDA, SQIVND (reference sequence). This CDR3 spans 10 amino acids. The trim removed 10 bases at V and 8 bases at J, leaving 4 bases unmatched. The CDR3 loop is CATRTGEAFF. The CDR3 DNA sequence: TGTGCCACCCGGACAGGAGAAGCTTTCTTT.

V is TRBV27 and J is TRBJ1-5; D gene ambiguous. The CDR3 length is 13 residues. Germline V CDR1 and CDR2: MNHEY, SMNVEV (reference sequence). The V and J ends lost 5 bases and 5 bases respectively, with 10 bases between them. The CDR3 sequence is CASSPGIYQPQHF. In DNA, the CDR3 is TGTGCCAGCAGTCCGGGGATCTATCAGCCCCAGCATTTT.

The chain carries TRBV19 and TRBJ1-5; D is undetermined. The CDR3 contains 13 residues. CDR1 LNHDA and CDR2 SQIVND come from the germline V gene (reference sequence). V was pared by 2 bases and J by 6 bases, with 8 bases between. The CDR3 sequence is CASSIRGTQPQHF. CDR3 nucleotide sequence: TGTGCCAGTAGTATACGAGGTACTCAGCCCCAGCATTTT.

This sequence joins TRBV6-4 and TRBJ2-7, with 10 bases that match TRBD2. With 4 bases clipped from V and 4 bases from J, the junction kept 7 bases outside the gene matches. Germline CDR1 and CDR2: MRHNA and SNTAGT. CDR3 size: 15 residues. The CDR3 here is CASSALAGDTYEQYF. The CDR3 DNA follows: TGTGCCAGCAGTGCCCTAGCGGGAGATACTTACGAGCAGTACTTC.